This T cell receptor beta chain comes out of a study of T cell changes during pregnancy in multiple sclerosis (dated by TCRdb to the late 2010s). About the study as a whole: In women with multiple sclerosis, the researchers looked at how the T cell repertoire shifted as pregnancy progressed.

Points on this clone: Which antigen it targets is not known. Per-nucleotide qualities are absent, and no much larger clonotype sits a single base away.

Receptor amplification or capture employed the immunoSEQ multiplex PCR assay. TCRdb carries this immuneACCESS record with in-frame sequences only. Its versions omit some clonotypes, under half of them owing to an unresolved V gene in the studies checked, with the rest unexplained. The sample records about 45,000 clones, under 95% of which are singletons. The top ten clonotypes cover 0.4% to 0.55% of the sample. Between the V and J ends, shortened by 5 bases and 4 bases respectively, the junction contains 13 bases. In the germline V gene (reference sequence), CDR1 corresponds to PRHDT and CDR2 to FYEKMQ. Counted from cysteine to phenylalanine, this CDR3 has 14 amino acids. Solely the CDR3 DNA is kept, with 42 bases framed from the first base.

The material sequenced was CD4+ T cells from peripheral blood mononuclear cells, taken in the third trimester of pregnancy. The sequence links TRBV13 to TRBJ2-3; the best D guess is TRBD1, with 5 bases matching. The clonotype comes from a female donor with multiple sclerosis, enrolled in a pregnancy study. The DNA sequence is as follows: TGTGCCAGCAGCCGGACCCAGGGCTCAGATACGCAGTATTTT. This is translated as CASSRTQGSDTQYF.